Below are 10 T cell receptor beta chains sequenced from a single sample in a study of identical twins. A single record per CDR3 protein comes from TCRdb applying MiXCR to the 5' RACE reads. The sample comprises about 480,000 distinct CDR3 sequences, around 14% of which are singletons, and 0.4% to 0.55% rests with the top ten. These data also featured in a second study, about yellow fever vaccine responses in identical twins.

The source material was CD4+ T cells sorted from blood. The source of these receptors is a woman younger than 35 in good health.

This clonotype has just a few counts. This sequence joins TRBV11-2 and TRBJ1-1; D unresolved. V was trimmed by 5 bases and J by 0 bases, leaving 13 bases between them. CDR3 length: 15 amino acids. Germline V CDR1 and CDR2: SGHAT, FQNNGV. The CDR3 is CASSLRTLLNTEAFF. CDR3 nucleotide sequence: TGTGCCAGCAGCCTACGGACGTTGTTGAACACTGAAGCTTTCTTT.

In its sample, this clonotype was seen a few times. This chain connects TRBV9 to TRBJ1-1; D is ambiguous. Looked up from germline, CDR1 is SGDLS and CDR2 is YYNGEE. V was pared by 1 base and J by 0 bases, with 4 bases between. CDR3 size: 13 residues. CDR3: CASSVTLNTEAFF. The CDR3 DNA follows: TGTGCCAGCAGCGTAACCCTGAACACTGAAGCTTTCTTT.

The V gene is TRBV4-3, the J gene TRBJ2-7; TRBD2 matches 7 bases. Trimming removed 3 bases from V and 2 bases from J; junction bases left unmatched: 4. The CDR3 sequence is 14 residues long. Looked up from germline, CDR1 is LGHNA and CDR2 is YSLEER. CDR3 sequence (DNA): TGCGCCAGCAGCCACAGCGGGAACACCTACGAGCAGTACTTC. Protein sequence: CASSHSGNTYEQYF.

This clonotype was counted between two and nine times. The chain couples TRBV4-3 to TRBJ2-3; TRBD2 matches 11 bases. The CDR3 contains 20 residues. Trimming took 0 bases from V and 6 from J; bases not matched to a gene: 17. Germline V gene data show CDR1 as LGHNA and CDR2 as YSLEER. CDR3 sequence: CASSQDVPGTSGVPPDTQYF. The CDR3 nucleotides read TGCGCCAGCAGCCAAGACGTTCCAGGGACTAGCGGAGTCCCGCCGGATACGCAGTATTTT.

This clonotype was counted only a few times. This chain uses TRBV5-1 with TRBJ2-7; D is ambiguous. The CDR3 runs 15 residues. Germline loops: CDR1 SGHRS, CDR2 YFSETQ. V dropped 0 bases and J dropped 1 base, with 11 bases sitting between them. CDR3 nucleotides: TGCGCCAGCAGCTTGGCCCCAAAAGTTTCCTACGAGCAGTACTTC. Amino acid sequence: CASSLAPKVSYEQYF.

The rearrangement joins TRBV5-4 to TRBJ1-1; 8 nucleotides align to TRBD1. CDR1 and CDR2 from the germline V gene are SGHNT and YYREEE (reference sequence). The CDR3 totals 12 residues. V trimming: 6 bases; J trimming: 3 bases; junction bases outside the gene matches: 1. In DNA, the CDR3 is TGTGCCAGCACGACAGGGGACACTGAAGCTTTCTTT. It yields the protein CASTTGDTEAFF.

The table lists this clonotype with a few counts. The chain couples TRBV28 to TRBJ1-1, with D perhaps TRBD1 (6 bases). Germline values: CDR1 MDHEN, CDR2 SYDVKM. Trimming cost V 5 bases and J 1 base, with 14 bases left between them. The CDR3 contains 15 residues. This CDR3 reads CASSMLTGPNTEAFF. The CDR3, as DNA: TGTGCCAGCAGTATGTTAACAGGGCCGAACACTGAAGCTTTCTTT.

The rearrangement joins TRBV18 to TRBJ2-1; 8 bases are shared with TRBD1. The trim removed 0 bases at V and 7 bases at J, leaving 5 bases unmatched. The germline V gene encodes CDR1 KGHSH and CDR2 LQKENI. CDR3 length: 15 residues. CDR3 sequence: CASSPPDRVGNEQFF. The CDR3 nucleotides are TGTGCCAGCTCACCACCGGACAGGGTAGGAAATGAGCAGTTCTTC. The full variable domain, with the rest looked up from reference TRBV18 and TRBJ2-1, is NAGVMQNPRHLVRRRGQEARLRCSPMKGHSHVYWYRQLPEEGLKFMVYLQKENIIDESGMPKERFSAEFPKEGPSILRIQQVVRGDSAAYFCASSPPDRVGNEQFFGPGTRLTVL.

The J gene is TRBJ1-5, the V gene TRBV7-2, with D unresolved. Trimming pared 0 bases from V and 7 bases from J, leaving 10 bases between. This CDR3 comprises 14 residues. CDR1 is SGHTA, CDR2 FQGNSA, per germline. This chain's CDR3 is CASSLALAGQPQHF. The CDR3 region has the DNA TGTGCCAGCAGCTTAGCGCTGGCGGGACAGCCCCAGCATTTT.

V usage is TRBV24-1 and J usage is TRBJ2-3; no definite D call. The ends were cut back, 3 bases at V and 4 bases at J, with 13 bases in the middle. The germline CDR1 and CDR2 sequences are KGHDR and SFDVKD. The CDR3 extends over 15 amino acids. CDR3 protein: CATSDQDQKADTQYF. CDR3 DNA: TGTGCCACCAGTGATCAGGACCAGAAAGCAGATACGCAGTATTTT.